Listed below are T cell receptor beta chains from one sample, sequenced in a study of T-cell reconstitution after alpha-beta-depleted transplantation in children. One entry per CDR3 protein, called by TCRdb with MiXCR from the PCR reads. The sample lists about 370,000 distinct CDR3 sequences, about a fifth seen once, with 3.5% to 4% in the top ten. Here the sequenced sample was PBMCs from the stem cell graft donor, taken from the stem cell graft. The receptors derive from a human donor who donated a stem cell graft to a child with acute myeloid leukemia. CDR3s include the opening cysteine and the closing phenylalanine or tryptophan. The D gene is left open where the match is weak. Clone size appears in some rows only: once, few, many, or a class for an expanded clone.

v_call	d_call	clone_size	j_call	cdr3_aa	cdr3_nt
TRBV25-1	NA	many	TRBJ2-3	CASSDKRYSTDTQYF	TGTGCCAGCAGTGATAAGCGCTATAGCACAGATACGCAGTATTTT
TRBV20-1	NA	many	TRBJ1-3	CSADRSGNTIYF	TGCAGTGCTGACCGGAGTGGAAACACCATATATTTT
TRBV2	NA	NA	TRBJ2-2	CASSESRDTGELFF	TGTGCCAGCAGTGAGAGTAGGGACACCGGGGAGCTGTTTTTT
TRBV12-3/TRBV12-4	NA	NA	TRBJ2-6	CASNAGLFSGANVLTF	TGTGCCAGCAATGCGGGACTTTTCTCTGGGGCCAACGTCCTGACTTTC
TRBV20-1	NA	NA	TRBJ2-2	CSARDQGTSTGELFF	TGCAGTGCTAGAGATCAGGGGACTTCCACCGGGGAGCTGTTTTTT
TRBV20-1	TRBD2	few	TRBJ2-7	CSARDGTSGSLSYEQYF	TGCAGTGCTAGAGATGGGACTAGCGGGAGCCTCTCCTACGAGCAGTACTTC
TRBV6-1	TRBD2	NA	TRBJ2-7	CASGLAGGNGEQYF	TGTGCCAGCGGACTAGCGGGAGGGAACGGCGAGCAGTACTTC
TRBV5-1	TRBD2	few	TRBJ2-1	CASSLAPAGGYNEQFF	TGCGCCAGCAGCTTGGCCCCAGCGGGAGGATACAATGAGCAGTTCTTC
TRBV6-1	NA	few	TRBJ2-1	CASSPDRDSYNEQFF	TGTGCCAGCAGCCCGGACAGAGACTCCTACAATGAGCAGTTCTTC
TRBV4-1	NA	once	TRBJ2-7	CASSQDLFAGSSSPYEQYF	TGCGCCAGCAGCCAAGATCTGTTCGCAGGATCGTCCTCCCCGTACGAGCAGTACTTC
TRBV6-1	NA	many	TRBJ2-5	CASSGQFTETQYF	TGTGCCAGCAGCGGACAGTTCACAGAGACCCAGTACTTC
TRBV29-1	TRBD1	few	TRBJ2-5	CSVERWDRDQETQYF	TGCAGCGTCGAACGTTGGGACAGGGACCAAGAGACCCAGTACTTC
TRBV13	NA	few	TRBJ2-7	CASGTGAGVYEQYF	TGTGCCAGCGGTACAGGCGCAGGTGTGTACGAGCAGTACTTC
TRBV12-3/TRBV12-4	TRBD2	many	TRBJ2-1	CASSLRTSGSGSYNEQFF	TGTGCCAGCAGTCTTCGGACTAGCGGGAGTGGGTCCTACAATGAGCAGTTCTTC
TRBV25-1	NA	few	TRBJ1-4	CASSLGEAGEKLFF	TGTGCCAGCAGTCTGGGGGAGGCGGGTGAAAAACTGTTTTTT
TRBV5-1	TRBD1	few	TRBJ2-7	CASSSMDRLYEQYF	TGCGCCAGCAGCTCCATGGACAGGCTCTACGAGCAGTACTTC
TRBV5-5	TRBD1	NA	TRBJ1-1	CASSGGQRNTEAFF	TGTGCCAGCAGCGGGGGACAGAGGAACACTGAAGCTTTCTTT
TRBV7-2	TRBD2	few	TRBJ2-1	CASSLDPGGNEQFF	TGTGCCAGCAGCTTAGACCCGGGGGGCAATGAGCAGTTCTTC
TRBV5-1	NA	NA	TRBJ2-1	CASSLVRGNYNEQFF	TGCGCCAGCAGCTTGGTCCGGGGCAACTACAATGAGCAGTTCTTC
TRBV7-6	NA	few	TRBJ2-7	CASSLGRDGTYEQYF	TGTGCCAGCAGCTTAGGCCGCGACGGGACCTACGAGCAGTACTTC
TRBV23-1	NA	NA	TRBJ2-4	CASSHAREIMGGRGNIQYF	TGCGCCAGCAGTCATGCGCGCGAAATTATGGGGGGGCGCGGAAACATTCAGTACTTC
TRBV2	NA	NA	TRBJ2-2	CASKEGATGELFF	TGTGCCAGCAAGGAGGGGGCGACCGGGGAGCTGTTTTTT
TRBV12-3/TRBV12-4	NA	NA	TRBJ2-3	CASSLRAGSTDTQYF	TGTGCCAGCAGTTTACGGGCAGGGAGCACAGATACGCAGTATTTT
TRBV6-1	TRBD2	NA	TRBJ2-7	CASSAEAGLAGGSEQYF	TGTGCCAGCAGTGCGGAAGCGGGACTAGCGGGAGGTAGCGAGCAGTACTTC
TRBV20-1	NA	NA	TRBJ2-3	CSAPRAGGADTQYF	TGCAGTGCTCCAAGGGCGGGTGGGGCAGATACGCAGTATTTT
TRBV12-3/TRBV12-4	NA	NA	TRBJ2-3	CASSLSGSSDTQYF	TGTGCCAGCAGTTTAAGCGGTTCCTCAGATACGCAGTATTTT
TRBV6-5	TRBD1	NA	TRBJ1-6	CASSFGQDFQLYNSPLHF	TGTGCCAGCAGTTTCGGACAGGATTTCCAATTATATAATTCACCCCTCCACTTT
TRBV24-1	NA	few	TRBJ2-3	CATSDLRDQPDTQYF	TGTGCCACCAGTGATTTGCGGGACCAACCCGATACGCAGTATTTT
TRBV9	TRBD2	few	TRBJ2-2	CASSVDSSGRYTGELFF	TGTGCCAGCAGCGTAGATTCTAGCGGGAGATACACCGGGGAGCTGTTTTTT
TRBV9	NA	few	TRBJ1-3	CASSVLGQRNGNTIYF	TGTGCCAGCAGCGTATTGGGACAAAGAAATGGAAACACCATATATTTT
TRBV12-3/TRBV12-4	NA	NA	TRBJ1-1	CASSFVGANTEAFF	TGTGCCAGCAGTTTTGTGGGGGCGAACACTGAAGCTTTCTTT
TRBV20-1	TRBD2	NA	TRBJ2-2	CSALTSGTNTGELFF	TGCAGTGCACTCACTAGCGGTACGAACACCGGGGAGCTGTTTTTT
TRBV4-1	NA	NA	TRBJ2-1	CASSQGLNNEQFF	TGCGCCAGCAGCCAAGGGCTCAACAATGAGCAGTTCTTC
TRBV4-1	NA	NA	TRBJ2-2	CASSAGTSTGELFF	TGCGCCAGCAGCGCGGGGACTTCCACCGGGGAGCTGTTTTTT
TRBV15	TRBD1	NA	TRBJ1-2	CATSRRGQGADNYGYTF	TGTGCCACCAGCAGAAGAGGTCAGGGGGCCGACAACTATGGCTACACCTTC
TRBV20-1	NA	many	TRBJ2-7	CSAQHLGGRDSYEQYF	TGCAGTGCCCAACACCTGGGGGGGCGCGATTCCTACGAGCAGTACTTC
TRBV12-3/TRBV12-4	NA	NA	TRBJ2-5	CASGATGAQETQYF	TGTGCCAGCGGGGCCACGGGGGCCCAAGAGACCCAGTACTTC
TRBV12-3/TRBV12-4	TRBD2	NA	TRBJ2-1	CASSLSSSGRAGEQFF	TGTGCCAGCAGTCTCTCTTCTAGCGGGAGGGCGGGTGAGCAGTTCTTC
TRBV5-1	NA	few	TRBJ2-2	CASSRDFPNTGELFF	TGCGCCAGCAGCCGGGACTTCCCGAACACCGGGGAGCTGTTTTTT
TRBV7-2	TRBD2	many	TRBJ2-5	CASSLRLAGVETQYF	TGTGCCAGCAGCTTACGACTAGCGGGAGTGGAGACCCAGTACTTC
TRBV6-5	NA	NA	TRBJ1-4	CASSLRQAGEKLFF	TGTGCCAGCAGTCTACGACAAGCGGGTGAAAAACTGTTTTTT
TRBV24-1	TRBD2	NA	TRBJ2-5	CATSDPLAGVETQYF	TGTGCCACCAGTGATCCTCTAGCGGGCGTAGAGACCCAGTACTTC
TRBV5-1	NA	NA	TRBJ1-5	CASSLGGRGNQPQHF	TGCGCCAGCAGCTTGGGGGGGCGCGGCAATCAGCCCCAGCATTTT
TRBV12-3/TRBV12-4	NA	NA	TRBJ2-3	CASSFQEGGTNTQYF	TGTGCCAGCAGTTTTCAGGAGGGGGGCACGAATACGCAGTATTTT
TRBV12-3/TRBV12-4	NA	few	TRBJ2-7	CASSLMGTASYEQYF	TGTGCCAGCAGTTTAATGGGTACTGCCTCCTACGAGCAGTACTTC
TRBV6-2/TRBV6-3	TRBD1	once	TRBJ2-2	CASRYPRDRGDTGELFF	TGTGCCAGCAGATATCCCCGGGACAGGGGAGACACCGGGGAGCTGTTTTTT
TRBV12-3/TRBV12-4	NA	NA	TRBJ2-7	CASSLGHNYEQYF	TGTGCCAGCAGTTTAGGGCACAACTACGAGCAGTACTTC
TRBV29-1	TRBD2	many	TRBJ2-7	CSVTSGSFYEQYF	TGCAGCGTGACTAGCGGGAGCTTCTACGAGCAGTACTTC
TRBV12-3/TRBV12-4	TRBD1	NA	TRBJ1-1	CASISTGVDTEAFF	TGTGCCAGCATCTCGACAGGGGTTGACACTGAAGCTTTCTTT
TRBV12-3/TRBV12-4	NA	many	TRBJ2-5	CASSLGMGRETQYF	TGTGCCAGCAGTTTGGGTATGGGGCGAGAGACCCAGTACTTC
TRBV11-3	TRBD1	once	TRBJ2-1	CASSVPTGTYNEQFF	TGTGCCAGCAGCGTTCCGACAGGGACCTACAATGAGCAGTTCTTC
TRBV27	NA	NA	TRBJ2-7	CASSHKQSSYEQYF	TGTGCCAGCAGCCATAAACAGAGCTCCTACGAGCAGTACTTC
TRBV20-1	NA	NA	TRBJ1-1	CSARDLSERGSGRNTEAFF	TGCAGTGCTAGAGATCTCTCCGAGAGGGGCTCTGGGAGGAACACTGAAGCTTTCTTT